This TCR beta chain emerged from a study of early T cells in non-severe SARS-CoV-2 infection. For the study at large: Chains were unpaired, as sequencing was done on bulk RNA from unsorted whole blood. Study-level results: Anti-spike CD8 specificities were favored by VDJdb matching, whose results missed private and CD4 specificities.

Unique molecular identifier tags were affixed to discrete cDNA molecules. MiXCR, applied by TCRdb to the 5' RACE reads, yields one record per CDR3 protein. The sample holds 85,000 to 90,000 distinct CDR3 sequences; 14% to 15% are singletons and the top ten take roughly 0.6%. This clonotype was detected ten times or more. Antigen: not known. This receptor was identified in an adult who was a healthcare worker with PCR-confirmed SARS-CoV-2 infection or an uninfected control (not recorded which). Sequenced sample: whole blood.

The CDR3 DNA follows: TGTGCCAGCAGCGTAGGGACTAGCGGGGGGCCGGGAGAGACCCAGTACTTC. Its translation: CASSVGTSGGPGETQYF. The rearrangement links TRBV9 to TRBJ2-5, with TRBD2 matching over 14 bases. V shed 0 bases and J 4 bases; nucleotides not matched to a gene: 5. The germline CDR1 and CDR2 sequences are SGDLS and YYNGEE. This CDR3 spans 17 amino acids. Full variable domain (missing parts from reference TRBV9 and TRBJ2-5): DSGVTQTPKHLITATGQRVTLRCSPRSGDLSVYWYQQSLDQGLQFLIQYYNGEERAKGNILERFSAQQFPDLHSELNLSSLELGDSALYFCASSVGTSGGPGETQYFGPGTRLLVL.